This T cell receptor (beta chain) comes out of a study of Ad26.COV2.S vaccination and SARS-CoV-2 variants. General observations from the study: Following vaccination, spike-specific CD8+ and CD4+ T cell responses reportedly exhibited substantial breadth. Total T cell responses may have been underestimated by the TCR breadth and depth analyses.

V shed 0 bases and J shed 1 base, with 17 bases lying between them. Germline V gene sequence: CDR1 SGHRS, CDR2 YFSETQ. The CDR3 has 18 amino acids. Only in-frame clones appear in the TCRdb table, and some are missing; sequencing was by immunoSEQ multiplex PCR. Among hundreds of thousands of clones listed, around 92% were seen once. Treatment of the sample: around 19 received Ad26.COV2.S at low or high dose, single or two shots; several received placebo; per-sample allocation not given. Specimens were obtained on day 63 following the first vaccine or placebo injection. An adult of 18-55 years in Boston served as donor. Turning to this clone: Antigen: not known.

The sequencing here drew on peripheral blood, taken in a trial of Ad26.COV2.S vaccine versus placebo. This sequence originates from a person aged 18 to 59 who received the Ad26.COV2.S COVID-19 vaccine or a placebo. The V gene is TRBV5-1, the J gene TRBJ2-4, with D perhaps TRBD1 (6 bases). In nucleotides, the CDR3 is TGCGCCAGCAGCTTGGAGGCCAGGGGTACGGGGGCCAAAAACATTCAGTACTTC. As protein: CASSLEARGTGAKNIQYF.